Below are 9 T cell receptor beta chains sequenced from a single sample in a study of blood T cell repertoires in COVID-19. The protocol was immunoSEQ multiplex PCR, while the TCRdb copy is restricted to in-frame clones and leaves out a portion. This sample carries over 200,000 clones, 75% to 90% of them seen once, and the ten largest clones take more than 4.5%. Sequenced material: peripheral blood. The receptors originated from a woman aged 40 to 50 with acute or convalescent COVID-19.

The V call is TRBV12-5, the J call TRBJ2-2; 14 bases are shared with TRBD2. Germline V lookup: CDR1 LGHNT, CDR2 FRNRAP. The J segment lost 0 bases and the V segment lost 5 bases, leaving 14 bases of the junction unmatched. The CDR3 has 21 amino acids. As DNA, the CDR3 is TGTGCTAGTGGTCCGTCCGAGGGACTAGCGGGGGACTCCGCGAACACCGGGGAGCTGTTTTTT. This codes for CASGPSEGLAGDSANTGELFF.

The V call is TRBV2, the J call TRBJ2-6; 11 bases are shared with TRBD1. The V and J ends lost 8 bases and 2 bases, in that order; junction bases with no gene match: 14. This CDR3 has 19 amino acids. Germline CDR1 reads SNHLY; CDR2 reads FYNNEI. The CDR3 protein is CASSRTLGQGDTGANVLTF. The CDR3 region has the DNA TGTGCCAGCTCTAGAACCTTGGGACAGGGGGACACTGGGGCCAACGTCCTGACTTTC.

This rearrangement joins TRBV3-1 (or the pseudogene TRBV3-2) to TRBJ1-5; tentative D call: TRBD1 (5 bases). V was pared by 6 bases and J by 1 base, with 13 bases between. Germline CDR1 reads LGHDT; CDR2 reads YNNKEL (reference sequence). This CDR3 is 15 amino acids long. The CDR3 sequence: CASSSGRGSNQPQHF. For the CDR3, the DNA is TGTGCCAGCAGTTCAGGGAGGGGAAGCAATCAGCCCCAGCATTTT.

V and J are TRBV7-6 and TRBJ1-1, with D possibly being TRBD1 (6 bases). V was clipped by 5 bases and J by 0 bases, with 7 bases between them. CDR1 and CDR2 (germline): SGHVS, FNYEAQ. This CDR3 comprises 13 residues. CDR3 coding DNA: TGTGCCAGCAGCACAGGGATGAACACTGAAGCTTTCTTT. Translating gives CASSTGMNTEAFF.

The rearrangement joins TRBV7-2 to TRBJ1-5, with D maybe TRBD1 (6 bases). Deletions cut 1 base from V and 6 bases from J, with 13 bases between. Germline-derived CDR1 and CDR2 are SGHTA and FQGNSA. CDR3 length: 15 amino acids. The CDR3 nucleotides are TGTGCCAGCAGCTTAGGGGGGCGAATTGTTCAGCCCCAGCATTTT. The encoded protein is CASSLGGRIVQPQHF. Filled out from reference TRBV7-2 and TRBJ1-5, the complete variable domain reads GAGVSQSPSNKVTEKGKDVELRCDPISGHTALYWYRQSLGQGLEFLIYFQGNSAPDKSGLPSDRFSAERTGGSVSTLTIQRTQQEDSAVYLCASSLGGRIVQPQHFGDGTRLSIL.

The rearrangement joins TRBV7-2 to TRBJ2-5; the match to TRBD2 covers 9 bases. The V gene end was trimmed by 1 base and the J gene end by 2 bases; junction bases not matched to a gene: 8. Germline V lookup: CDR1 SGHTA, CDR2 FQGNSA. The CDR3 is made up of 17 amino acids. The CDR3 nucleotides are TGTGCCAGCAGCTTAGTAATGGCGGGGGGGAAACAAGAGACCCAGTACTTC. As protein: CASSLVMAGGKQETQYF.

The V and J genes are TRBV19 and TRBJ1-5; 7 nucleotides align to TRBD1. Looked up from germline, CDR1 is LNHDA and CDR2 is SQIVND (reference sequence). The junction had 9 bases not matched to a gene; V was cut back by 10 bases and J by 6 bases. The CDR3 covers 13 residues. The chain's CDR3 is CATTRDRTQPQHF. The CDR3 DNA is TGTGCCACCACTCGGGACAGAACTCAGCCCCAGCATTTT.

V usage is TRBV2 and J usage is TRBJ2-5; D perhaps matches TRBD2 (5 bases). Germline V gene lookup returns CDR1 SNHLY and CDR2 FYNNEI. This CDR3 has 13 residues. Trimming shortened V by 7 bases and J by 5 bases, and 14 bases separated the two germline ends. For the CDR3, the DNA is TGTGCCAGCAAGGCTAGCAGTAAGGAGACCCAGTACTTC. This translates into CASKASSKETQYF. The full variable domain, in which reference TRBV2 and TRBJ2-5 provide the parts outside the CDR3, is EPEVTQTPSHQVTQMGQEVILRCVPISNHLYFYWYRQILGQKVEFLVSFYNNEISEKSEIFDDQFSVERPDGSNFTLKIRSTKLEDSAMYFCASKASSKETQYFGPGTRLLVL.

This chain uses TRBV7-2 with TRBJ1-1, with 7 bases that match TRBD1. After removal of 4 bases from V and 4 bases from J, the junction contained 6 bases not matched to a gene. Germline-derived CDR1 and CDR2 are SGHTA and FQGNSA. The length of the CDR3 is 14 residues. Here the CDR3 reads CASSWTGKATEAFF. In DNA, the CDR3 is TGTGCCAGCAGCTGGACAGGAAAGGCCACTGAAGCTTTCTTT.